Sequencing of this T cell receptor (beta chain) was carried out in a study of shared clonotypes between healthy human individuals. This clone was recorded a few times. CD45RO-negative cells were positively selected for CCR7, leaving out terminally differentiated effector memory CD45RA+ cells. Several immunoSEQ plates received, in even portions, the genomic DNA of each subset. TCRdb's table, derived via immunoSEQ multiplex PCR, lists solely in-frame clones and lacks some. This table holds fewer than 800,000 clones, about 92% found once. This receptor was identified in a man aged 25 to 45 in good health. The sample consisted of naive CD8+ T cells sorted from blood.

As DNA, the CDR3 is TGTGCCAGCAGCTTAGATGGCGGATCCTACAATGAGCAGTTCTTC. It codes for CASSLDGGSYNEQFF. This chain uses TRBV7-9 with TRBJ2-1; D uncertain. In germline, CDR1 is SEHNR, CDR2 FQNEAQ (reference sequence). CDR3 size: 15 residues. Trimming shortened V by 1 base and J by 1 base, and 8 bases separated the two germline ends.